The entry that follows covers one T cell receptor beta chain sequence. What this receptor recognizes is not known. Per-base qualities were not stored, and no clone one base away is much larger. Preparation of the library involved the immunoSEQ multiplex PCR assay. The multiplex PCR relied on a mix of 60 forward primers for TCR Vbeta segments and 13 reverse primers for TCR Jbeta segments. The CDR3 region of rearranged TCR beta genes was amplified from genomic DNA with a multiplex PCR assay. On the Illumina HiSeq System, the amplified TCR beta libraries were sequenced as 87-base-pair reads. Per the source publication's procedure: In a later analysis, roughly 80 million unique TCR beta chains were counted across the approximately 640 repertoires, and about 10 million of these chains were shared by at least two donors. Raw reads were error-corrected and collapsed into unique sequences by a nearest-neighbor algorithm in which closely related sequences were merged to remove PCR and sequencing errors. V, D and J gene segments were assigned by aligning CDR3 sequences to IMGT reference sequences. For a sequence to be retained, a match of at least six nucleotides to both a V gene segment and a J gene segment was required. Rearrangements were called productive when the CDR3 lacked stop codons and stayed in frame with V and J; all others were non-productive. CDR3 was defined by IMGT convention, running from the second conserved V-encoded cysteine to the conserved J-encoded phenylalanine. The earlier analysis of about 590 of the donors excluded sequences that lacked an unambiguous match to a single V gene segment. In an earlier analysis of 450 to 750 of the donors, a V segment was called functional when productive rearrangements were above 56.7%, and segregating when the standard deviation between donors exceeded 5%. A statistical classification framework was built for diagnosing cytomegalovirus status from the catalog of TCR beta chain sequences. V and J gene assignment, in a later analysis, came from comparing TCR nucleotide sequences with IMGT/GENE-DB human TR gene sequences. A later analysis assigned CDR3 sequences and most-parsimonious VDJ recombination scenarios with the TCRdist pipeline. In a later analysis, every TCR beta chain was defined by the combination of its CDR3 amino acid sequence and its V-gene family, and reads without a unique V-gene family were dropped. To address suspected cross-contamination and a sequencing artifact, a later analysis removed some 620 highly shared, low-generation-probability nucleotide sequences. In a later analysis, a clonal expansion index was calculated for each public chain from normalized within-repertoire ranks of inferred template counts. Generation probabilities in a later analysis came from a VDJ recombination model fitted to out-of-frame rearrangements, and those results were checked against IGoR. In a later analysis, hypergeometric tests were used to score TCR-TCR, TCR-HLA and TCR-CMV co-occurrence, with a repertoire-size bias correction applied to TCR pairs. False discovery rates were estimated in a later analysis by permuting HLA or CMV assignments 20 times. In a later analysis, co-occurring TCRs were grouped using DBSCAN, with TCRdist sequence similarity added in when clustering inside HLA-allele-positive subsets. Co-occurrence clustering excluded repertoires with fewer than 30,000 or more than 120,000 public chains, plus five with anomalous nucleotide sharing. Entries here come from immuneACCESS through TCRdb and include only in-frame sequences with V and J called. Some clones fail to appear in such tables; in the studies checked, an unresolved V gene covers under half of the shortfall, and the cause of the remainder is unknown. That table furnishes V, J and clone size, whereas the DNA furnished D and trimming. The sample contains about 160,000 clones, 80% of them found a single time. In total, the top ten clones hold about 1.3% of the sample.

The record originates from a study of cytomegalovirus exposure and HLA in healthy donors (dated by TCRdb to about 2017). Looking at the study overall: An earlier analysis of under 600 of the donors reported 276 Gb of sequence data and some 120 million unique TCR beta sequences from 150 million to 200 million T cells. Approximately 310 gigabases of sequencing data and around 88 million unique TCR sequences made up an early release that covered about 640 HLA-typed donors. The genetic ancestry cluster associated with self-reported Caucasian donors included about four fifths of the roughly 400 genotyped donors. The study was designed to test whether signatures of past pathogen exposure could be identified by cataloging public T cell receptors. Using immunosequencing, the study profiled T cell repertoires from around 670 subjects and related those repertoires to cytomegalovirus serostatus. Besides the first cohort of roughly 660 subjects, a separate validation cohort made up of over 100 different subjects was used. The study combined high-throughput TCR immunosequencing, statistical association of individual TCRs with disease status, and machine learning to predict cytomegalovirus infection status. A later analysis re-examined previously published TCR beta repertoires from 600 to 700 donors and added high-resolution HLA genotyping to investigate patterns of TCR occurrence. Rather than using new phenotypic data, the later analysis identified candidate immune exposures from TCR beta sequences and from how often those sequences occurred across donors. To decide whether each TCR beta V gene segment behaved as functional or pseudogenic, an earlier analysis of nearly 600 of the donors relied on high-throughput TCR beta sequencing. Donor age, sex, ethnicity and CMV serostatus were collected together with the repertoire data. A later genetic analysis used genome-wide SNP genotypes for about three fifths of the 666 donors, treating that subset as a discovery cohort. Every discovery cohort repertoire had been produced on one sequencing platform. Class I and class II HLA loci were covered by the typing at four-digit resolution. Typing coverage differed by locus: A, B, C, DRB1 and DQB1 were typed in about 620-640 donors, DQA1 in around 500, DPA1 in over 600, and DPB1 in just under 490. A handful of DR-DQ haplotypes were handled as single units for association and clustering because linkage in the cohort was strong. Across roughly 420 genotyped donors of the cohort, an average of roughly 230,000 unique TCR beta nucleotide sequences per donor were sequenced, and around 19% of those sequences were non-productive. Broad study findings and their caveats: Around 16 rarely observed V segments, including chromosome 9 orphons, were excluded from the earlier analysis of several hundred of the donors because counts were too low. In the study, about 150 TCR beta chains were listed as associated with cytomegalovirus. When HLA alleles, especially DR and DQ, strongly co-occurred, TCR associations were difficult to assign to individual alleles. In a later analysis, around 17,000 TCR beta sequences were associated with specific HLA alleles at a false discovery rate of 0.05. Several of the top co-occurrence clusters appeared to be linked to parvovirus B19, influenza, CMV and Epstein-Barr virus, according to a later analysis. Because some donors lacked HLA typing at each locus, the association tests relied only on the typed subset. A later analysis found that most CMV-associated TCR beta chains appeared HLA-restricted, with HLA associations seemingly driven largely by CMV exposure. Linkage disequilibrium might explain the correlated functional status among segregating V segments, but an unknown experimental factor could not be ruled out. Sequencing depth was assumed to be roughly uniform across donors in the presence/absence analyses, though that assumption may not hold. The authors suggested that the approach could potentially be generalized to other disease states and immunological phenotypes. While some public TCRs were present in many individuals, most TCR sequences turned up only very rarely across donors. A group of highly shared sequence variants was considered likely to be a technical artifact of the sequencing pipeline. An association between a missense DCLRE1C variant and V-gene and J-gene trimming of TCR beta chains was found in a later genetic analysis and replicated in an independent cohort. A further reported finding was that TCR beta sequences accurately predicted the HLA-A and HLA-B alleles for most subjects in the first cohort. Cytomegalovirus status was reported to be diagnosed by the classifier with high specificity and sensitivity in both the original and validation cohorts. According to a later analysis, TCR association rates differed among HLA loci, with DRB1 alleles showing the most associated TCRs and HLA-C alleles showing the fewest. An earlier analysis of some 590 of the donors showed that most TCR beta V segments appeared in productive rearrangements either about 87% or about 30% of the time, which broadly matched IMGT annotations. In a later analysis, HLA-associated TCR beta chains were found to be more clonally expanded and to have lower generation probabilities than equally common non-associated chains. In vitro tests confirmed that three of the cytomegalovirus-associated TCR beta chains recognize cytomegalovirus antigens. In this cohort, only TCR beta chains were sequenced, and detectable features were limited by the absence of alpha or paired-chain data. CMV serostatus was the only immune exposure information available for the cohort. In a later genetic analysis, fewer N-insertions in productive TCRs were reported among donors in an Asian-associated ancestry cluster than the roughly 700-donor mean.

The cohort consisted of 666 healthy bone marrow donors. Cohort members were all nominally healthy when sampled, although unrecorded immune exposures were likely present. The donor tested CMV seronegative, placing the donor among the approximately 360 seronegative members of the cohort. A peripheral blood sample was collected from each donor, and TCR beta sequencing was performed on peripheral blood mononuclear cells. Genomic DNA extraction from the blood cell samples was performed with the Qiagen DNeasy Blood Extraction Kit. Sequencing input: PBMCs. The receptor's source is a woman in her forties or fifties in good health and CMV-seronegative.

The DNA sequence is TGTGCCAGCACCCAGGGAGACAGGGGCCGAAACATGAACACTGAAGCTTTCTTT. This yields the protein CASTQGDRGRNMNTEAFF. Recombination connected TRBV5-4 to TRBJ1-1, with TRBD1 identical over 8 junction bases. According to the germline V gene (reference sequence), CDR1 reads SGHNT and CDR2 reads YYREEE. There are 18 amino acids in the CDR3, from cysteine to phenylalanine inclusive. Left in the record is the CDR3 DNA by itself, 54 bases read in frame from the first base. Trimming takes 6 bases off V and 0 bases off J; junction bases not matched to a gene: 16.